This entry lists 5 T cell receptor beta chains sequenced from one sample in a study of T cell changes during pregnancy in multiple sclerosis (dated by TCRdb to the late 2010s). The method behind the library was the immunoSEQ multiplex PCR assay. TCRdb provides this immuneACCESS table in a form limited to in-frame rearrangements. Some clones are lacking; in checked studies, under half of them reflect an unresolved V gene, and why the rest are absent is not known. Recorded for this sample are roughly 39,000 clones; roughly nine tenths of them occurred a single time. Over 0.4% of the sample is taken by the ten largest. The specimen comprised CD4+ T cells from peripheral blood mononuclear cells, sampled in the first trimester of pregnancy. The receptors here all came from a female donor in good health, enrolled as a control in a pregnancy study.

The gene calls are TRBV28 and TRBJ2-1; 7 nucleotides align to TRBD2. V shed 7 bases, J shed 4 bases, and the junction held 10 bases outside the gene matches. CDR1 and CDR2 from the germline V gene are MDHEN and SYDVKM. CDR3 length equals 15 residues. CDR3 protein: CASISTAGDYNEQFF. The CDR3 DNA reads as TGTGCCAGCATATCCACGGCGGGGGATTACAATGAGCAGTTCTTC.

J is TRBJ2-3 and V is TRBV7-6; 14 nucleotides align to TRBD2. The CDR3 covers 19 residues. Germline lookup yields CDR1 SGHVS and CDR2 FNYEAQ. V was clipped by 2 bases and J by 3 bases; unmatched bases: 10. CDR3 DNA sequence: TGTGCCAGCAGCTTATTCGGGACTAGCGGGGGCGGGAGAACAGATACGCAGTATTTT. This translates into CASSLFGTSGGGRTDTQYF.

The chain couples TRBV29-1 to TRBJ1-1, with 7 nucleotides matching TRBD1. CDR1 is SQVTM, CDR2 ANQGSEA, per germline. This CDR3 is 14 amino acids long. The J segment lost 6 bases and the V segment lost 5 bases, leaving 12 bases of the junction unmatched. CDR3 coding DNA: TGCAGCGTTAGGCCGGGACAGAAATTCGCTGAAGCTTTCTTT. This translates into CSVRPGQKFAEAFF.

About this clone: One end of the junction is discordant with germline, which a read error may explain. V gene TRBV7-7 combines with J gene TRBJ2-5, with 13 bases aligning to TRBD2. The CDR3 is 18 residues long. Germline CDR1 and CDR2: SSHAT and FNYEAQ (reference sequence). In DNA form, the CDR3 reads TGTGCTAGCAGCTTACTAGCGGGGGGGCCTGTCGGTGGGAAGACCCAGTACTTC. Its protein is CASSLLAGGPVGGKTQYF.

The J gene is TRBJ2-4, the V gene TRBV4-1, with a tentative D call TRBD1 (5 bases). V was clipped by 4 bases and J by 0 bases, with 13 bases between them. The germline CDR1 and CDR2 sequences are MGHRA and YSYEKL. CDR3 length: 16 residues. CDR3 bases: TGCGCCAGCAGCCCGGGCAGGGTGAGAGCCAAAAACATTCAGTACTTC. It specifies CASSPGRVRAKNIQYF.